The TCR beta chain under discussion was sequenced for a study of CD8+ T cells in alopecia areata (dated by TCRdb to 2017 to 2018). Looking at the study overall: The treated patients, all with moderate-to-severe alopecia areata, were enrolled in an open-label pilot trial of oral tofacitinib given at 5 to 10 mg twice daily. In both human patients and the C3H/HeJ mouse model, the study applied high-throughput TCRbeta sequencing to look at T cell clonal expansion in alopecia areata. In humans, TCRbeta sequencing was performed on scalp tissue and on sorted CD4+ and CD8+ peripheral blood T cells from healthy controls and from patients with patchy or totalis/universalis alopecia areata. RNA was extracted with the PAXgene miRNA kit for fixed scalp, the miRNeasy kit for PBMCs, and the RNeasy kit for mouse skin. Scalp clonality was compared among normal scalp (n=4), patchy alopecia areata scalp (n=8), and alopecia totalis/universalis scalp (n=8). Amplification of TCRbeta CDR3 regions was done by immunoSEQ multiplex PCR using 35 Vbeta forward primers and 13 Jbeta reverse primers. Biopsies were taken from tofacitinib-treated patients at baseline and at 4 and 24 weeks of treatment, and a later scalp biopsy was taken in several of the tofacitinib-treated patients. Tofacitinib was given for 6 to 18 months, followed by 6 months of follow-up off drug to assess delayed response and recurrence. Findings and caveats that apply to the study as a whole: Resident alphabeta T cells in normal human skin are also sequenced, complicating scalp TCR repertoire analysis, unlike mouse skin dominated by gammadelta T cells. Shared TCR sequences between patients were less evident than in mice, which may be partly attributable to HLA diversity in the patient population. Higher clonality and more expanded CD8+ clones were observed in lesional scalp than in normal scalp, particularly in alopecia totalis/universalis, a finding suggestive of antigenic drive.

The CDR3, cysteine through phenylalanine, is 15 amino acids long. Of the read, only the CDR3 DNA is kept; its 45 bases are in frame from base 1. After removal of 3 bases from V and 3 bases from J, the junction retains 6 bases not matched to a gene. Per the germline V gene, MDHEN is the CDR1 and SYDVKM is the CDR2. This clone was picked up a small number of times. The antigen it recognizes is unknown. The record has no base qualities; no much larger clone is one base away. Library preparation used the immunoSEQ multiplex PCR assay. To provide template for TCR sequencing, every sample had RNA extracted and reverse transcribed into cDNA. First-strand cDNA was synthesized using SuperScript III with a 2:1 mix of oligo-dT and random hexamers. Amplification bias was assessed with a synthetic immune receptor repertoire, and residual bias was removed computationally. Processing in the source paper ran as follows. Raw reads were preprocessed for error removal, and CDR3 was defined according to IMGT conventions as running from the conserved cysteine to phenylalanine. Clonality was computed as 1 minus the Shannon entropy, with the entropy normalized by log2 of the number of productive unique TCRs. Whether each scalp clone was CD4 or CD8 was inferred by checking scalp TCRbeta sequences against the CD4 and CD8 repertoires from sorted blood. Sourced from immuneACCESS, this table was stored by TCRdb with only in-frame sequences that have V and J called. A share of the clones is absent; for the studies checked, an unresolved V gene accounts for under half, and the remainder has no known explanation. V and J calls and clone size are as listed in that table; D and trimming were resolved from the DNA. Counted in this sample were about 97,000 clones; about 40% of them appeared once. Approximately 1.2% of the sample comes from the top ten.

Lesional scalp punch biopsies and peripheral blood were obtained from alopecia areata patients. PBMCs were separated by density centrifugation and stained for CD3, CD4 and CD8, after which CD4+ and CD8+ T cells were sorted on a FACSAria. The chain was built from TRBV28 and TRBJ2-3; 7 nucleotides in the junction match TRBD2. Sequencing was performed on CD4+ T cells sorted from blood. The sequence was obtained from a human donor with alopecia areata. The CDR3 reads CASSFAAGVTDTQYF. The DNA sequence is TGTGCCAGCAGTTTTGCGGCGGGAGTAACAGATACGCAGTATTTT.